What follows is one T cell receptor (beta chain) and its context. Its matching antigen is unknown. These data originate in a study of graft-versus-host responses after intestinal transplantation. About the study: The recipients all started with anti-thymocyte globulin induction and then took tacrolimus and steroids for approximately 3 years. Notes on the study in general: Peak circulating GvH clone levels were associated with early post-transplant HvG declines. When patients had graft-donor T cell macrochimerism, their allografts held high graft-versus-host to host-versus-graft clonal ratios. Recipient marrow showed GvH clones, some seen first in ileum or blood.

Profiling relied on immunoSEQ multiplex PCR, and the TCRdb table lists in-frame clones only, not all of them. The sample yields tens of thousands of clones, about 89% seen once. This TCR was sampled from a human donor who received an intestinal transplant. The sample here was unstimulated CD8+ T cells sorted from spleen or lymph node cells, taken before intestinal transplant.

The CDR3: CASSQVSGHQGTQYF. The CDR3 nucleotides read TGCGCCAGCAGCCAAGTGAGCGGGCACCAGGGTACGCAGTATTTT. The V call is TRBV4-1, the J call TRBJ2-3; TRBD2 might be the D (6 bases). V was clipped by 1 base and J by 8 bases, with 16 bases between them. This CDR3 is 15 amino acids long. Germline V gene lookup returns CDR1 MGHRA and CDR2 YSYEKL.